The T cell receptor (beta chain) described here comes from a study of T cells in Graves' hyperthyroidism and ophthalmopathy. The CDR3 is 14 amino acids. J lost 8 bases, V lost 7 bases, and 13 bases had no gene match. CDR1 MRHNA and CDR2 SNTAGT come from the germline V gene. At least ten counts were recorded for this clonotype. The TCR beta CDR3 regions underwent amplification using RNA transcripts as the source. Using the HTBI primer set, a first-round RT-PCR was run on the TCR CDR3. MiXCR, run by TCRdb on the multiplex PCR reads, gives a single entry per CDR3 protein. Among about 840,000 distinct CDR3 sequences listed, about two fifths were seen once.

The V call is TRBV6-4, the J call TRBJ1-2; TRBD1 agrees at 7 bases. Sequencing was done on a sample of blood. The TCR sequence derives from a man aged 18 to 35 with Graves' hyperthyroidism. The CDR3 loop reads CASIWGQPPRGYTF. CDR3 nucleotide sequence: TGTGCCAGCATTTGGGGACAGCCACCACGGGGCTACACCTTC.